Listed below are T cell receptor beta chains from one sample, sequenced in a study of T cells after yellow fever vaccination. TCRdb reanalysed the 5' RACE reads using MiXCR and keeps one entry per CDR3 protein. The data contain more than 90,000 distinct CDR3 sequences, 7% to 8.5% of them singletons. The sample was CD8+ T cells sorted from PBMCs, taken 45 days after the yellow fever booster vaccination. These receptors originate from a man aged 25 to 40 who received the YFV17D yellow fever vaccine. Each CDR3 is given with its conserved first and last residue. D genes are given only for firm matches. A row's size may be missing; if present it is once, few, many or a size class.

D gene: -
J gene: TRBJ2-1
clone size: many
CDR3 length: 12
V gene: TRBV27
CDR3 DNA: TGTGCCAGCAGTCGACTCGGACCTGAGCAGTTCTTC
CDR3 protein: CASSRLGPEQFF

D gene: TRBD1
J gene: TRBJ1-5
clone size: many
CDR3 length: 18
V gene: TRBV6-5
CDR3 DNA: TGTGCCAGCAGTCCGCTCCAGGGGACAGGGGGTCCCTATCAGCCCCAGCATTTT
CDR3 protein: CASSPLQGTGGPYQPQHF

D gene: TRBD1
J gene: TRBJ2-7
clone size: many
CDR3 length: 17
V gene: TRBV6-5
CDR3 DNA: TGTGCCAGCAGTTATTACCTCGGGACAGATCCAACCTACGAGCAGTACTTC
CDR3 protein: CASSYYLGTDPTYEQYF

D gene: TRBD1
J gene: TRBJ1-2
clone size: many
CDR3 length: 17
V gene: TRBV20-1
CDR3 DNA: TGCAGTGCTAGTACAAGGAGCCGGGACAGGGGAAACTATGGCTACACCTTC
CDR3 protein: CSASTRSRDRGNYGYTF

D gene: -
J gene: TRBJ2-2
clone size: many
CDR3 length: 12
V gene: TRBV4-3
CDR3 DNA: TGCGCCAGCAGCCAATTCACAGGGGAGCTGTTTTTT
CDR3 protein: CASSQFTGELFF

D gene: TRBD2
J gene: TRBJ2-1
clone size: -
CDR3 length: 16
V gene: TRBV6-2/TRBV6-3
CDR3 DNA: TGTGCCAGCAGTTACCTTCCTAGCGGGAGTATGAATGAGCAGTTCTTC
CDR3 protein: CASSYLPSGSMNEQFF

D gene: -
J gene: TRBJ2-7
clone size: -
CDR3 length: 15
V gene: TRBV4-3
CDR3 DNA: TGCGCCAGCAGCCAAGGGCGTATGCCCTCCTACGAGCAGTACTTC
CDR3 protein: CASSQGRMPSYEQYF

D gene: -
J gene: TRBJ2-5
clone size: many
CDR3 length: 11
V gene: TRBV25-1
CDR3 DNA: TGTGCCAGCAGTGAGCTGGAGACCCAGTACTTC
CDR3 protein: CASSELETQYF

D gene: TRBD1
J gene: TRBJ2-7
clone size: -
CDR3 length: 14
V gene: TRBV5-5
CDR3 DNA: TGTGCCAGCAGCCCCGGGACAGGGTTTGGCGAGCAGTACTTC
CDR3 protein: CASSPGTGFGEQYF

D gene: -
J gene: TRBJ1-4
clone size: once
CDR3 length: 14
V gene: TRBV30
CDR3 DNA: TGTGCCTGGAGTCTTAGACAGCGGGGTGAAAAACTGTTTTTT
CDR3 protein: CAWSLRQRGEKLFF

D gene: TRBD1
J gene: TRBJ2-7
clone size: many
CDR3 length: 16
V gene: TRBV20-1
CDR3 DNA: TGCAGTGCTAGAGACCCGGGACAGGGTTTCTCCTACGAGCAGTACTTC
CDR3 protein: CSARDPGQGFSYEQYF

D gene: -
J gene: TRBJ2-1
clone size: many
CDR3 length: 12
V gene: TRBV6-2/TRBV6-3
CDR3 DNA: TGTGCCAGCAGTTACTTCGACAATGAGCAGTTCTTC
CDR3 protein: CASSYFDNEQFF

D gene: TRBD1
J gene: TRBJ2-7
clone size: few
CDR3 length: 13
V gene: TRBV10-3
CDR3 DNA: TGTGCCATCACTGCCGGGACAGACTACGAGCAGTACTTC
CDR3 protein: CAITAGTDYEQYF

D gene: -
J gene: TRBJ2-1
clone size: many
CDR3 length: 13
V gene: TRBV27
CDR3 DNA: TGTGCCAGCAGGCTGGGAGGATCAAATGAGCAGTTCTTC
CDR3 protein: CASRLGGSNEQFF

D gene: TRBD1
J gene: TRBJ2-2
clone size: many
CDR3 length: 17
V gene: TRBV27
CDR3 DNA: TGTGCCAGCAGCCTAATGACAGGGGGGCCGAACACCGGGGAGCTGTTTTTT
CDR3 protein: CASSLMTGGPNTGELFF

D gene: -
J gene: TRBJ1-2
clone size: many
CDR3 length: 14
V gene: TRBV11-2
CDR3 DNA: TGTGCCAGCAGCTTAGATGGTTCGGGCTATGGCTACACCTTC
CDR3 protein: CASSLDGSGYGYTF

D gene: -
J gene: TRBJ2-7
clone size: many
CDR3 length: 12
V gene: TRBV14
CDR3 DNA: TGTGCCAGCAGCCAGGCACCCTACGAGCAGTACTTC
CDR3 protein: CASSQAPYEQYF

D gene: TRBD1
J gene: TRBJ1-1
clone size: many
CDR3 length: 19
V gene: TRBV15
CDR3 DNA: TGTGCCACCAGCAGTAGTAGGGACAGGGAACCTGACCCCAACACTGAAGCTTTCTTT
CDR3 protein: CATSSSRDREPDPNTEAFF

D gene: TRBD2
J gene: TRBJ2-7
clone size: few
CDR3 length: 16
V gene: TRBV4-3
CDR3 DNA: TGCGCCAGCAGCCTACTAGCGGGAGGGGGTTGGTACGAGCAGTACTTC
CDR3 protein: CASSLLAGGGWYEQYF

D gene: -
J gene: TRBJ2-5
clone size: few
CDR3 length: 20
V gene: TRBV5-1
CDR3 DNA: TGCGCCAGCAGCTCCCAAGGGGGGAGGGGCCCCCCTGGCCCATTGGAGACCCAGTACTTC
CDR3 protein: CASSSQGGRGPPGPLETQYF

D gene: TRBD2
J gene: TRBJ2-4
clone size: many
CDR3 length: 16
V gene: TRBV7-2
CDR3 DNA: TGTGCCAGCAGCCCGGGACTAGCGGGATGGGGAAACATTCAGTACTTC
CDR3 protein: CASSPGLAGWGNIQYF

D gene: -
J gene: TRBJ2-1
clone size: many
CDR3 length: 15
V gene: TRBV5-1
CDR3 DNA: TGCGCCAGCAGCTTGGCCCCAGGGCACAACAATGAGCAGTTCTTC
CDR3 protein: CASSLAPGHNNEQFF

D gene: -
J gene: TRBJ2-4
clone size: many
CDR3 length: 15
V gene: TRBV7-2
CDR3 DNA: TGTGCCAGCAGCTTAGAGGTCGGAAGGACGAACATTCAGTACTTC
CDR3 protein: CASSLEVGRTNIQYF

D gene: TRBD1
J gene: TRBJ2-7
clone size: few
CDR3 length: 14
V gene: TRBV20-1
CDR3 DNA: TGCAGTGCTAGTACGGGTAACAGGGGCTACGAGCAGTACTTC
CDR3 protein: CSASTGNRGYEQYF

D gene: TRBD2
J gene: TRBJ2-7
clone size: -
CDR3 length: 15
V gene: TRBV7-9
CDR3 DNA: TGTGCCAGCAGCGATCTCGGACTAGCGGCGGACGAGCAGTACTTC
CDR3 protein: CASSDLGLAADEQYF

D gene: -
J gene: TRBJ2-3
clone size: many
CDR3 length: 16
V gene: TRBV7-2
CDR3 DNA: TGTGCCAGCAGCTTAGAGGGGATTTCTAGCACAGATACGCAGTATTTT
CDR3 protein: CASSLEGISSTDTQYF

D gene: -
J gene: TRBJ2-2
clone size: many
CDR3 length: 11
V gene: TRBV5-1
CDR3 DNA: TGCGCCAGCAGATCAACCGGGGAGCTGTTTTTT
CDR3 protein: CASRSTGELFF

D gene: -
J gene: TRBJ2-2
clone size: few
CDR3 length: 16
V gene: TRBV6-1
CDR3 DNA: TGTGCCAGCAGTCAGGGGTTCGGGGCGGACACCGGGGAGCTGTTTTTT
CDR3 protein: CASSQGFGADTGELFF

D gene: -
J gene: TRBJ2-1
clone size: -
CDR3 length: 16
V gene: TRBV14
CDR3 DNA: TGTGCCAGCAGCCATGAACCGGGATCCCAGGAGACTGAGCAGTTCTTC
CDR3 protein: CASSHEPGSQETEQFF

D gene: TRBD2
J gene: TRBJ2-7
clone size: many
CDR3 length: 19
V gene: TRBV7-8
CDR3 DNA: TGTGCCAGCAGCTTAGATGAGACTAGCGGGAATTTCCTCTCCTACGAGCAGTACTTC
CDR3 protein: CASSLDETSGNFLSYEQYF

D gene: -
J gene: TRBJ2-1
clone size: many
CDR3 length: 15
V gene: TRBV7-6
CDR3 DNA: TGTGCCAGCAGCACGACCGGGGCCAAAGGGGGTGAGCAGTTCTTC
CDR3 protein: CASSTTGAKGGEQFF

D gene: -
J gene: TRBJ2-7
clone size: few
CDR3 length: 14
V gene: TRBV12-3/TRBV12-4
CDR3 DNA: TGTGCCAGCAGTCCCCGTGCCAGGGGTTACGAGCAGTACTTC
CDR3 protein: CASSPRARGYEQYF

D gene: TRBD2
J gene: TRBJ2-2
clone size: many
CDR3 length: 15
V gene: TRBV29-1
CDR3 DNA: TGCAGCGTCGCTACTAGCGGGAGGGGCACCGGGGAGCTGTTTTTT
CDR3 protein: CSVATSGRGTGELFF

D gene: TRBD1
J gene: TRBJ1-4
clone size: many
CDR3 length: 15
V gene: TRBV29-1
CDR3 DNA: TGCAGCGTTGAAAGAGGAGACAGGGGTTATGAAAAACTGTTTTTT
CDR3 protein: CSVERGDRGYEKLFF

D gene: -
J gene: TRBJ2-5
clone size: many
CDR3 length: 15
V gene: TRBV10-3
CDR3 DNA: TGTGCCATCAGTGAGTCTTCTAATTATGGAGAGACCCAGTACTTC
CDR3 protein: CAISESSNYGETQYF

D gene: -
J gene: TRBJ2-5
clone size: many
CDR3 length: 15
V gene: TRBV7-2
CDR3 DNA: TGTGCCAGCAGCAATGGACCAACAATCCAAGAGACCCAGTACTTC
CDR3 protein: CASSNGPTIQETQYF

D gene: TRBD2
J gene: TRBJ2-2
clone size: many
CDR3 length: 15
V gene: TRBV7-9
CDR3 DNA: TGTGCCAGCAGCCCGACCGGACTAGCCGCCGGGGAGCTGTTTTTT
CDR3 protein: CASSPTGLAAGELFF

D gene: TRBD2
J gene: TRBJ2-5
clone size: many
CDR3 length: 15
V gene: TRBV6-5
CDR3 DNA: TGTGCCAGCAGTTACACTAGCGGGAGCGGAGAGACCCAGTACTTC
CDR3 protein: CASSYTSGSGETQYF

D gene: -
J gene: TRBJ1-1
clone size: -
CDR3 length: 13
V gene: TRBV29-1
CDR3 DNA: TGCAGCGTTGATAAGGGGATGAACACTGAAGCTTTCTTT
CDR3 protein: CSVDKGMNTEAFF

D gene: -
J gene: TRBJ2-1
clone size: many
CDR3 length: 11
V gene: TRBV14
CDR3 DNA: TGTGCCAGCAGCCAAGTCTCGTTGCAGTTCTTC
CDR3 protein: CASSQVSLQFF

D gene: -
J gene: TRBJ2-1
clone size: many
CDR3 length: 13
V gene: TRBV4-3
CDR3 DNA: TGCGCCAGCAGCCAAGATTCAAATAATGAGCAGTTCTTC
CDR3 protein: CASSQDSNNEQFF

D gene: -
J gene: TRBJ2-1
clone size: few
CDR3 length: 14
V gene: TRBV18
CDR3 DNA: TGTGCCAGCTTGTCGGGGGCTTCATGGAATGAGCAGTTCTTC
CDR3 protein: CASLSGASWNEQFF